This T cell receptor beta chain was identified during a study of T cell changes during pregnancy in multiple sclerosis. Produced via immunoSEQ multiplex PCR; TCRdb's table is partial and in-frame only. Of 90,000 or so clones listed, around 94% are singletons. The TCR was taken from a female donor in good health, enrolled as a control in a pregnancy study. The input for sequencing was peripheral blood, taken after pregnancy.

The CDR3 DNA reads as TGCGCCAGCAGCTTAGGGAGGACTAGCGGGAGTCTCAATGAGCAGTTCTTC. This sequence encodes CASSLGRTSGSLNEQFF. The V call is TRBV5-1, the J call TRBJ2-1, with TRBD2 matching 13 bases. The CDR3 contains 17 residues. The germline V gene has CDR1 SGHRS and CDR2 YFSETQ. The junction had 8 bases not matched to a gene; V was cut back by 2 bases and J by 6 bases.